This T cell receptor (beta chain) stems from a study of graft-versus-host responses after intestinal transplantation. TCRdb's copy holds only in-frame clones and misses some; the assay was immunoSEQ multiplex PCR. The sample lists some 2,500 clones, just over 90% occurring once. This clonotype was obtained from a human patient who received an intestinal transplant, so some T cells may come from the graft donor. The sample here was PBMCs, taken around 19 days after intestinal transplant.

In DNA form, the CDR3 reads TGTGCCAGCAGTTACTCCGACAGAAAGCTCCGCAATCAGCCCCAGCATTTT. Protein sequence: CASSYSDRKLRNQPQHF. This chain uses TRBV6-7 with TRBJ1-5, with D maybe TRBD1 (5 bases). TRBV6-7 is an open reading frame, and its role is uncertain. The V and J ends lost 0 bases and 2 bases respectively, with 14 bases between them. This CDR3 contains 17 residues.